This T cell receptor (beta chain) was sequenced in a study of T-cell memory formation after mild COVID-19. Study at large: Most TCR clusters belonged to a single donor.

This clonotype was seen more than once but under ten times. What it recognizes is unknown. The germline V gene has CDR1 MNHEY and CDR2 SVGAGI. CDR3 length: 13 residues. V was pared by 6 bases and J by 8 bases, with 16 bases between. Findings and caveats of the study: Some responding clones appeared in pre-infection memory, suggesting cross-reactive memory joined. Researchers report contracting CD4+ clones mostly in CM and EM, with CD8+ clones in EMRA.

5'RACE primed at constant segments yielded TCR alpha and TCR beta cDNA libraries bearing sample barcodes and UMIs. MiXCR, applied by TCRdb to the 5' RACE reads, yields one record per CDR3 protein. This sample carries more than 85,000 distinct CDR3 sequences, over 8.5% of them seen once, and the ten largest clones take approximately 40%. This sequence joins TRBV6-5 and TRBJ1-2, with D possibly being TRBD1 (5 bases). This TCR derives from a young man who had mild COVID-19 (a few samples of this study predate the infection). Cell type and time point are not known. The sequencing input was PBMCs or a T cell subset sorted from them (not recorded which). CDR3 residues: CASSPTGTLGYTF. The CDR3 nucleotides are TGTGCCAGCAGCCCCACCGGGACTTTAGGCTACACCTTC.